The 32 T cell receptor beta chains listed next were all sequenced from one sample in a study of human CD8 memory T cell subsets. Researchers made TCR beta libraries via UMI-labeled 5' RACE. With the 5' RACE reads reprocessed, TCRdb shows one record per CDR3 protein and no DNA. The sample includes about 10,000 distinct CDR3 sequences. Sequencing was performed on CD8+ T cells from PBMCs. Receptor source: a human donor in good health.

The chain links TRBV4-3 to TRBJ2-1. Per germline, CDR1 LGHNA and CDR2 YSLEER. This CDR3 has 15 residues. The CDR3 here is CASSQDSGSYNEQFF.

This chain links TRBV27 with TRBJ2-5; TCRdb lists TRBD2, though no DNA is available to test this call. Germline V gene sequence: CDR1 MNHEY, CDR2 SMNVEV (reference sequence). The CDR3 loop spans 16 amino acids. The CDR3: CASSLSGAGGQETQYF.

The chain carries TRBV3-1 and TRBJ2-1; TCRdb names TRBD2, which stays unverified in the absence of DNA. Germline lookup yields CDR1 LGHDT and CDR2 YNNKEL (reference sequence). This CDR3 spans 13 amino acids. The CDR3 reads CASSQEKGDEQFF.

In terms of frequency, this clonotype is medium-sized. This sequence joins TRBV12-3 or TRBV12-4 and TRBJ2-3; TCRdb designates TRBD2, a call that cannot be tested without DNA. CDR3 length equals 20 residues. The CDR3 sequence: CASATSGGEVGARYADTQYF.

The V gene is TRBV7-8, the J gene TRBJ2-5; TCRdb selects TRBD1, and the lack of DNA leaves this call unchecked. The CDR3 is 20 amino acids. Per the germline V gene, CDR1 is SGHVS and CDR2 is FQNEAQ. The CDR3 reads CASSLEAEGQGWFDQETQYF.

CDR3 sequence: CASSTAGTGGPGNTEAFF. This rearrangement joins TRBV5-1 to TRBJ1-1; TCRdb returns TRBD1, unconfirmable since there is no DNA. The CDR3 has 18 residues. Germline assignment: CDR1 SGHRS and CDR2 YFSETQ. Supplemented by reference TRBV5-1 and TRBJ1-1, the full variable domain reads KAGVTQTPRYLIKTRGQQVTLSCSPISGHRSVSWYQQTPGQGLQFLFEYFSETQRNKGNFPGRFSGRQFSNSRSEMNVSTLELGDSALYLCASSTAGTGGPGNTEAFFGQGTRLTVV.

V usage is TRBV15 and J usage is TRBJ2-2. CDR1 is LNHNV and CDR2 is YYDKDF in the germline V gene (reference sequence). The CDR3 has 13 residues. This CDR3 is CATSRGETGELFF.

The chain has TRBV28 and TRBJ2-1; TCRdb's assignment of TRBD1 cannot be checked, as there is no DNA. The CDR3 length is 16 residues. Per germline, CDR1 MDHEN and CDR2 SYDVKM. This CDR3 reads CASSLKGASLLGEQFF.

V usage is TRBV23-1 and J usage is TRBJ1-2. TRBV23-1 is recorded as an ORF, its role being uncertain. CDR3 length: 13 residues. This chain's CDR3 is CASPTWQTYGYTF.

The J gene is TRBJ2-1, the V gene TRBV7-9; TCRdb outputs TRBD2, but without DNA this stays unchecked. The CDR3 consists of 18 residues. The germline CDR1 and CDR2 sequences are SEHNR and FQNEAQ (reference sequence). The chain's CDR3 is CASSPGLAGGSPYNEQFF.

V gene TRBV2 combines with J gene TRBJ1-1; as DNA is missing, the TRBD1 call by TCRdb cannot be tested. This CDR3 is 14 amino acids long. Germline lookup yields CDR1 SNHLY and CDR2 FYNNEI. The CDR3 is CASSEGQMNTEAFF. The entire variable domain, with the rest obtained from reference TRBV2 and TRBJ1-1, is as follows: EPEVTQTPSHQVTQMGQEVILRCVPISNHLYFYWYRQILGQKVEFLVSFYNNEISEKSEIFDDQFSVERPDGSNFTLKIRSTKLEDSAMYFCASSEGQMNTEAFFGQGTRLTVV.

V and J are TRBV2 and TRBJ1-1. From germline, CDR1 is SNHLY and CDR2 FYNNEI. The CDR3 is made up of 11 amino acids. The CDR3 loop is CASSDNTEAFF.

This clonotype is classed as large by frequency. The rearrangement uses TRBV2 and TRBJ2-1; TCRdb lists TRBD2, though no DNA is available to test this call. In germline, CDR1 is SNHLY, CDR2 FYNNEI. The CDR3 runs 12 residues. CDR3 sequence reads: CATSLLGNEQFF.

The V gene is TRBV24-1, the J gene TRBJ1-5; without DNA, the TCRdb call of TRBD1 cannot be checked. Per germline, CDR1 KGHDR and CDR2 SFDVKD. The CDR3 is 13 amino acids. The CDR3: CATAQEGVQPQHF.

The chain couples TRBV4-3 to TRBJ2-7; TCRdb proposes TRBD2, but this gene call is untestable without DNA. The germline CDR1 and CDR2 sequences are LGHNA and YSLEER. The CDR3 loop spans 18 amino acids. The CDR3 reads CASSQGAPGTDNSYEQYF.

The CDR3 loop reads CASSLSGTDGTQYF. The genes are TRBV5-4 and TRBJ2-5; TCRdb gives TRBD1 as the D gene, but with no DNA this cannot be confirmed. The CDR3 has 14 amino acids. Per germline, CDR1 SGHNT and CDR2 YYREEE (reference sequence). The whole variable domain, remainder taken from reference TRBV5-4 and TRBJ2-5, is ETGVTQSPTHLIKTRGQQVTLRCSSQSGHNTVSWYQQALGQGPQFIFQYYREEENGRGNFPPRFSGLQFPNYSSELNVNALELDDSALYLCASSLSGTDGTQYFGPGTRLLVL.

This clonotype is medium-sized by frequency. The rearrangement uses TRBV7-3 and TRBJ2-1. Germline lookup yields CDR1 SGHTA and CDR2 FQGTGA. This CDR3 has 12 amino acids. The CDR3 spells CASSLKLGEQFF.

The V and J genes are TRBV27 and TRBJ2-3; TCRdb lists TRBD1, though no DNA is available to test this call. Per germline, CDR1 MNHEY and CDR2 SMNVEV (reference sequence). CDR3 length: 16 amino acids. CDR3 protein: CASSINLGGPADTQYF.

This chain connects TRBV10-3 to TRBJ1-4; without DNA, the TCRdb call of TRBD1 cannot be checked. CDR3 size: 15 residues. Germline lookup yields CDR1 ENHRY and CDR2 SYGVKD. The CDR3 region is CAISESPGGNEKLFF.

The chain recombines TRBV14 with TRBJ2-2. The V gene's germline CDR1 is SGHDN and CDR2 FVKESK. This CDR3 is 16 amino acids long. CDR3 sequence: CASSQMAGRTTGELFF.

The J gene is TRBJ2-5, the V gene TRBV11-1. From germline, CDR1 is SGHAT and CDR2 FQDESV (reference sequence). There are 12 residues in the CDR3. The CDR3 loop reads CASSALGETQYF.

The chain has TRBV21-1 and TRBJ2-5; TCRdb designates TRBD2, a call that cannot be tested without DNA. TRBV21-1 is a pseudogene. The CDR3 has 15 residues. CDR3 amino acids: CASSPRRGGQETQYF.

The chain links TRBV13 to TRBJ2-2; TCRdb reports TRBD1, a call that lacks DNA to check it against. CDR3 length: 12 amino acids. The germline V gene encodes CDR1 PRHDT and CDR2 FYEKMQ (reference sequence). The CDR3 sequence is CASSPGPGELFF.

This clonotype is deemed medium-sized by its frequency. This chain links TRBV7-9 with TRBJ2-1; the D gene TCRdb calls, TRBD2, cannot be checked with no DNA. Germline V gene sequence: CDR1 SEHNR, CDR2 FQNEAQ (reference sequence). The CDR3 is 17 residues long. The CDR3 loop is CASSLDGTLPAYNEQFF.

The V call is TRBV4-1, the J call TRBJ1-1; as DNA is missing, the TRBD1 call by TCRdb cannot be tested. CDR3 length: 15 residues. Germline V lookup: CDR1 MGHRA, CDR2 YSYEKL. CDR3 protein: CASSTPGTGVTEAFF.

The V call is TRBV6-2 or TRBV6-3, the J call TRBJ1-2. The germline V gene encodes CDR1 MNHEY and CDR2 SVGEGT. This CDR3 has 12 residues. CDR3 region: CASSWEGYGYTF.

The genes are TRBV29-1 and TRBJ2-2; the D call from TCRdb, TRBD2, cannot be confirmed without DNA. This CDR3 comprises 13 residues. CDR1 and CDR2 from the germline V gene are SQVTM and ANQGSEA. This CDR3 reads CSVSRDYTGELFF.

CDR3 in amino acids: CASSVASAGVSYNEQFF. The J gene is TRBJ2-1, the V gene TRBV9. The CDR3 length is 17 residues. The V gene's germline CDR1 is SGDLS and CDR2 YYNGEE.

The chain combines TRBV7-2 with TRBJ2-1; absent DNA, TCRdb's TRBD1 call cannot be checked. The germline CDR1 and CDR2 sequences are SGHTA and FQGNSA. The length of the CDR3 is 17 residues. The CDR3 reads CASSSVNGDTSYNEQFF.

The rearrangement links TRBV6-5 to TRBJ2-1; the D call from TCRdb, TRBD2, cannot be confirmed without DNA. CDR3 length: 14 amino acids. The germline gives CDR1 MNHEY, CDR2 SVGAGI. CDR3 amino acids: CASGRREAYNEQFF.

This clonotype is identified as large from frequency. This sequence joins TRBV4-3 and TRBJ2-1. Germline V gene sequence: CDR1 LGHNA, CDR2 YSLEER. There are 15 residues in the CDR3. The CDR3 loop reads CASSQFDSSYNEQFF.

The chain couples TRBV4-1 to TRBJ1-1; TCRdb lists TRBD1, though no DNA is available to test this call. Germline V gene data show CDR1 as MGHRA and CDR2 as YSYEKL. CDR3 length: 15 amino acids. CDR3 sequence: CASSQEIGGGTEAFF.